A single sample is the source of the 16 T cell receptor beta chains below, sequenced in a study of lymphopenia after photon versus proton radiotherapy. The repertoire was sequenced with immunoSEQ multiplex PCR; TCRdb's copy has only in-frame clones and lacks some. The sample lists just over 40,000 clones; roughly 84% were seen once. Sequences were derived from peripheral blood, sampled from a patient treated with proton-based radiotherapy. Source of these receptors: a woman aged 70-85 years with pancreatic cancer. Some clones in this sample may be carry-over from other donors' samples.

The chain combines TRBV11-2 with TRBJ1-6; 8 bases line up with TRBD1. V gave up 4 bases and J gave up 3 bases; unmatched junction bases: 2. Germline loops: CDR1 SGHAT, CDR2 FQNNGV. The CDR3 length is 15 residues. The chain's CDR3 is CASSSGQVYNSPLHF. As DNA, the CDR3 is TGTGCCAGCAGCTCGGGACAGGTCTATAATTCACCCCTCCACTTT.

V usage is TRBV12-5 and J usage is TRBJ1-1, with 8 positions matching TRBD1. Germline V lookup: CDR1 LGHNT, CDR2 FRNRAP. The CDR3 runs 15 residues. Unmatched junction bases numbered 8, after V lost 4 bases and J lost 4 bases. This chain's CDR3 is CASGSQAGGVTEAFF. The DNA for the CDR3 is TGTGCTAGTGGTTCCCAGGCAGGGGGCGTCACTGAAGCTTTCTTT.

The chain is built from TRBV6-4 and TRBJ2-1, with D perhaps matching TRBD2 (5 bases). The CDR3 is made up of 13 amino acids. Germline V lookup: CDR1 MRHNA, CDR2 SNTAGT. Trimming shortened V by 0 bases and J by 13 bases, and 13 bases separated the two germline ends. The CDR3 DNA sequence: TGTGCCAGCAGTGACTCGGAGGTAGGAGGCCAGTTCTTC. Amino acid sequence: CASSDSEVGGQFF.

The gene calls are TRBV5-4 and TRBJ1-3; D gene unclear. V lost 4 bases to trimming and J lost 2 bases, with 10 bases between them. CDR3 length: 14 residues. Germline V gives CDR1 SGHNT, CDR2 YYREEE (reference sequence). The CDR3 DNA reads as TGTGCCAGCAGCACCCCGGGTACTGGAAACACCATATATTTT. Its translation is CASSTPGTGNTIYF.

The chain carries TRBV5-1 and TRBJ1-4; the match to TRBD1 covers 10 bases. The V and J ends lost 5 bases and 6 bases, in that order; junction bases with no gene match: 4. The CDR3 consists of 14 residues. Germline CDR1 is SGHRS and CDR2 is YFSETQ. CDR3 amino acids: CASSRQGADEKLFF. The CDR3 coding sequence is TGCGCCAGCAGTCGACAGGGGGCGGATGAAAAACTGTTTTTT.

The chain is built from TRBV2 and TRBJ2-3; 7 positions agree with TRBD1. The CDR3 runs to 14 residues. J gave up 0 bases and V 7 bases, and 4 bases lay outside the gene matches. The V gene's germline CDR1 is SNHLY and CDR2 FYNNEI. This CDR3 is CASKIQGSTDTQYF. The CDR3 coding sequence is TGTGCCAGCAAAATACAGGGGAGCACAGATACGCAGTATTTT.

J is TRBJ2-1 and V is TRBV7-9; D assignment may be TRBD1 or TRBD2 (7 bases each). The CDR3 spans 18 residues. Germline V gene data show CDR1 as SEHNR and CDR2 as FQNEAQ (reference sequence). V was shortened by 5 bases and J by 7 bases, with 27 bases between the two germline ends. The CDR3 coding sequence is TGTGCCAGCAGCCCCAGGGACAGAAGAAGTCTAGCGGAGAATGAGCAGTTCTTC. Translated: CASSPRDRRSLAENEQFF.

CDR3 in amino acids: CASSSGQLNTGELFF. The DNA of the CDR3 is TGTGCCAGCAGCAGTGGACAGCTGAACACCGGGGAGCTGTTTTTT. The chain links TRBV6-5 to TRBJ2-2; tentatively, D is TRBD1 (6 bases). CDR3 length: 15 residues. Germline values: CDR1 MNHEY, CDR2 SVGAGI. Trimming left V 6 bases short and J 1 base short, with 12 bases between.

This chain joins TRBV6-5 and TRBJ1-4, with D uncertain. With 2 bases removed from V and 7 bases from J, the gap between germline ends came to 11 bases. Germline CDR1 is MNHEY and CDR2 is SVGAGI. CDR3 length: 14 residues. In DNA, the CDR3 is TGTGCCAGCAGTTACGGAGGGTCTGGTGAAAAACTGTTTTTT. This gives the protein CASSYGGSGEKLFF.

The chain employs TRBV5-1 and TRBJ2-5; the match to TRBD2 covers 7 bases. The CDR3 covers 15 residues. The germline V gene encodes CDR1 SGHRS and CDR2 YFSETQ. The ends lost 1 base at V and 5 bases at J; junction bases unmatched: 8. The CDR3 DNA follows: TGCGCCAGCAGCTTGTCCTCGGGAGGTGAGGAGACCCAGTACTTC. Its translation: CASSLSSGGEETQYF.

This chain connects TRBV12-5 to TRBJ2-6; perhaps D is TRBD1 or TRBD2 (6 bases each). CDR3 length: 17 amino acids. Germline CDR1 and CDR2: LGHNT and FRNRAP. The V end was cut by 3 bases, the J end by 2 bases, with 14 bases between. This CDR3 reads CASGFSGAQAGANVLTF. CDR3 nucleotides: TGTGCTAGTGGTTTTTCGGGGGCGCAAGCTGGGGCCAACGTCCTGACTTTC.

The CDR3 DNA reads as TGTGCCAGCTCGGCCGCTATGAACACTGAAGCTTTCTTT. Protein product: CASSAAMNTEAFF. This chain connects TRBV9 to TRBJ1-1; D unresolved. Germline V gene sequence: CDR1 SGDLS, CDR2 YYNGEE. The CDR3 length is 13 residues. V was shortened by 7 bases and J by 0 bases, with 10 bases between the two germline ends.

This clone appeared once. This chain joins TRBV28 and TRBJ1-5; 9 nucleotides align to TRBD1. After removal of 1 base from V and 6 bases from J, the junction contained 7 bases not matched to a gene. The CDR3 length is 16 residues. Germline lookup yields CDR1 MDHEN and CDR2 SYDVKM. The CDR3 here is CASSLYSQGAFQPQHF. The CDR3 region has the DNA TGTGCCAGCAGTTTATATTCACAGGGGGCTTTTCAGCCCCAGCATTTT.

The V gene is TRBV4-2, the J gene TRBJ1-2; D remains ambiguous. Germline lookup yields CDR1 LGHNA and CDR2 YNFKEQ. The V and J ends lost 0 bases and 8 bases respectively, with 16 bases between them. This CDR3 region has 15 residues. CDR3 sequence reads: CASSQDLVGYIGYTF. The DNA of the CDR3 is TGTGCCAGCAGCCAAGATCTGGTGGGGTATATAGGCTACACCTTC.

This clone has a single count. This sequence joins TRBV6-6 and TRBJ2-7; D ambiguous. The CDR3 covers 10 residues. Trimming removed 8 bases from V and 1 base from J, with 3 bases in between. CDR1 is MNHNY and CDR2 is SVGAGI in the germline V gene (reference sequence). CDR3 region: CASGSYEQYF. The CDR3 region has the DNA TGTGCCAGCGGATCCTACGAGCAGTACTTC.

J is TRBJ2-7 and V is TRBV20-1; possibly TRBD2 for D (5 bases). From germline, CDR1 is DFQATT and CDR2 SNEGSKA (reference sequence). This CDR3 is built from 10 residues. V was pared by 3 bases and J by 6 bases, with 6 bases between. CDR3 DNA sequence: TGCAGTGCTAGGGGGAGCGAGCAGTACTTC. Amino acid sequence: CSARGSEQYF.